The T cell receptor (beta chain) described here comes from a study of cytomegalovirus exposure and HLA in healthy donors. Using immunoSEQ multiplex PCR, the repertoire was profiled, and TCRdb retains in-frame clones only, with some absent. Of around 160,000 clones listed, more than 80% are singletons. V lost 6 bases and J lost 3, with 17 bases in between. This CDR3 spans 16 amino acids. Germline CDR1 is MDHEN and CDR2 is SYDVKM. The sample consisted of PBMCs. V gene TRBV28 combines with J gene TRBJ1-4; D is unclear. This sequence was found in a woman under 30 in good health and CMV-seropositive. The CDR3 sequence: CASRMAGPTANEKLFF. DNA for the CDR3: TGTGCCAGCAGGATGGCAGGCCCGACGGCTAATGAAAAACTGTTTTTT.